One sample yielded the 21 T cell receptor beta chains listed below, sequenced in a study of blood T cell repertoires in COVID-19. TCRdb's copy holds only in-frame clones and misses some; the assay was immunoSEQ multiplex PCR. Here the sample spans fewer than 350,000 clones, roughly 88% being singletons. Material: peripheral blood. These receptors were taken from a man between 18 and 29 years old with active or convalescent COVID-19.

This chain connects TRBV6-5 to TRBJ1-5, with a weak D call TRBD1 (6 bases). V dropped 10 bases and J dropped 4 bases, with 17 bases sitting between them. The germline V gene has CDR1 MNHEY and CDR2 SVGAGI. CDR3 size: 14 residues. The CDR3 loop reads CATRGQGLNQPQHF. CDR3 bases: TGTGCCACCCGAGGGCAGGGGCTAAATCAGCCCCAGCATTTT.

The CDR3 reads CSVWTGSNQPQHF. The CDR3 coding sequence is TGCAGCGTTTGGACAGGGAGCAATCAGCCCCAGCATTTT. This rearrangement joins TRBV29-1 to TRBJ1-5; 8 bases line up with TRBD1. Germline values: CDR1 SQVTM, CDR2 ANQGSEA. The CDR3 covers 13 residues. V was pared by 5 bases and J by 1 base, with 1 base of the junction left unmatched.

The chain couples TRBV18 to TRBJ2-7; TRBD1 aligns across 9 bases. CDR3 length equals 16 residues. V lost 4 bases to trimming and J lost 4 bases; unmatched junction nucleotides: 11. Germline assignment: CDR1 KGHSH and CDR2 LQKENI. This CDR3 is CASSQDRDREFYEQYF. DNA for the CDR3: TGTGCCAGCTCACAGGACCGGGACAGGGAATTTTACGAGCAGTACTTC.

V and J are TRBV18 and TRBJ1-2; perhaps TRBD1 as D (5 bases). Germline-derived CDR1 and CDR2 are KGHSH and LQKENI. V was shortened by 3 bases and J by 0 bases, with 14 bases between the two germline ends. The CDR3 runs to 16 residues. The CDR3 loop is CASSPTPQGTNYGYTF. CDR3 coding DNA: TGTGCCAGCTCACCTACACCTCAGGGCACTAACTATGGCTACACCTTC.

V usage is TRBV5-1 and J usage is TRBJ1-5; no clear D gene. Germline CDR1 is SGHRS and CDR2 is YFSETQ. The CDR3 loop spans 13 amino acids. V lost 5 bases, J lost 2 bases, and 8 bases lay in between. CDR3 loop: CASRRTGNQPQHF. The CDR3 region has the DNA TGCGCCAGCAGAAGAACGGGCAATCAGCCCCAGCATTTT.

The chain links TRBV21-1 to TRBJ1-2. TRBV21-1 counts as a pseudogene. There are 13 residues in the CDR3. The CDR3 reads CASTKRESYGYTF. In DNA form, the CDR3 reads TGTGCCAGCACCAAGAGGGAGTCCTATGGCTACACCTTC.

The chain has TRBV12-3 or TRBV12-4 and TRBJ1-3; D is undetermined. This CDR3 region has 11 residues. Trimming stripped 6 bases from V and 5 bases from J, with 5 bases between. For the CDR3, the DNA is TGTGCCAGCAGCATCCGAAACACCATATATTTT. This encodes CASSIRNTIYF.

CDR3 residues: CASSPERGETQYF. The CDR3 DNA reads as TGCGCCAGCAGTCCCGAGCGGGGGGAGACCCAGTACTTC. The J gene is TRBJ2-5, the V gene TRBV5-1; 8 positions match TRBD2. Trimming took 5 bases from V and 5 from J; bases not matched to a gene: 5. This CDR3 has 13 residues. Germline V CDR1 and CDR2: SGHRS, YFSETQ.

As for this clone: The identical CDR3 is also encoded by other nucleotide sequences in the sample. The chain has TRBV7-3 and TRBJ2-3, with 13 nucleotides matching TRBD2. The CDR3 consists of 16 residues. From germline, CDR1 is SGHTA and CDR2 FQGTGA. V gave up 3 bases and J gave up 1 base; unmatched junction bases: 1. This CDR3 reads CASSFGTSGGTDTQYF. CDR3 DNA: TGTGCCAGCAGCTTCGGGACTAGCGGGGGCACAGATACGCAGTATTTT.

This rearrangement joins TRBV5-4 to TRBJ2-1, with D hard to call. V shed 3 bases and J shed 12 bases, with 19 bases lying between them. This CDR3 contains 14 residues. The germline V gene has CDR1 SGHNT and CDR2 YYREEE (reference sequence). The CDR3 region is CASSSAFIASRQFF. CDR3 nucleotides: TGTGCCAGCAGCTCAGCATTCATAGCCTCCAGGCAGTTCTTC.

V and J are TRBV5-1 and TRBJ2-3; the D is unclear. This CDR3 contains 15 residues. Trimming took off 0 bases at V and 2 bases at J, with 10 bases between the two ends. The germline gives CDR1 SGHRS, CDR2 YFSETQ. CDR3 sequence (DNA): TGCGCCAGCAGCTTGGGCAGGTACGCCACAGATACGCAGTATTTT. It codes for CASSLGRYATDTQYF.

The J gene is TRBJ1-5, the V gene TRBV5-5; 12 bases agree with TRBD1. The V segment lost 2 bases and the J segment 7 bases; nucleotides outside the gene matches: 1. Germline values: CDR1 SGHKS, CDR2 YYEKEE (reference sequence). The CDR3 length is 14 residues. The CDR3 DNA follows: TGTGCCAGCAGCTTAGGGACAGGGGGCCAGCCCCAGCATTTT. Translation: CASSLGTGGQPQHF.

This clone appeared a single time. The J gene is TRBJ2-7, the V gene TRBV11-2, with D possibly TRBD2 on 7 matching bases. CDR1 is SGHAT, CDR2 FQNNGV, per germline. This CDR3 is 13 amino acids long. V shed 3 bases and J shed 5 bases, with 11 bases lying between them. The chain's CDR3 is CASSFGGADEQYF. The CDR3 region has the DNA TGTGCCAGCAGCTTTGGGGGGGCTGACGAGCAGTACTTC.

This chain links TRBV4-1 with TRBJ2-3; the D gene is possibly TRBD2 (6 bases). Germline assignment: CDR1 MGHRA and CDR2 YSYEKL. There are 15 residues in the CDR3. V was shortened by 0 bases and J by 5 bases, with 12 bases between the two germline ends. CDR3 sequence: CASSQDGGGEDTQYF. CDR3 nucleotide sequence: TGCGCCAGCAGCCAAGATGGTGGAGGGGAAGATACGCAGTATTTT.

This chain joins TRBV14 and TRBJ2-1, with 7 bases lining up with TRBD2. Per the germline V gene, CDR1 is SGHDN and CDR2 is FVKESK. V dropped 0 bases and J dropped 13; count of bases not matched to a gene: 12. The CDR3 spans 15 residues. Written as DNA, the CDR3 is TGTGCCAGCAGCCAAGATGCTCGAGCGGGGCCTAACCAGTTCTTC. Translation gives CASSQDARAGPNQFF.

V is TRBV9 and J is TRBJ2-1; TRBD2 matches at 10 bases. The V and J ends lost 5 bases and 4 bases, in that order; junction bases with no gene match: 3. The germline V gene encodes CDR1 SGDLS and CDR2 YYNGEE. The CDR3 consists of 14 residues. The DNA of the CDR3 is TGTGCCAGCAGAGGTAGCGGGGGGTACAATGAGCAGTTCTTC. Translation: CASRGSGGYNEQFF.

This chain uses TRBV5-6 with TRBJ1-6; TRBD1 matches at 8 bases. The CDR3 runs 15 residues. V shed 10 bases and J 0 bases; nucleotides not matched to a gene: 6. CDR1 and CDR2 (germline): SGHDT, YYEEEE. The DNA of the CDR3 is TGTGCCTCACAGGGGGAAGGCTCCTATAATTCACCCCTCCACTTT. This sequence encodes CASQGEGSYNSPLHF. The full variable domain, its missing parts supplied by reference TRBV5-6 and TRBJ1-6, is DAGVTQSPTHLIKTRGQQVTLRCSPKSGHDTVSWYQQALGQGPQFIFQYYEEEERQRGNFPDRFSGHQFPNYSSELNVNALLLGDSALYLCASQGEGSYNSPLHFGNGTRLTVT.

The chain is built from TRBV11-2 and TRBJ2-5; 8 nucleotides agree with TRBD1. V lost 4 bases to trimming and J lost 3 bases; unmatched junction nucleotides: 13. This CDR3 region has 17 residues. The germline V gene has CDR1 SGHAT and CDR2 FQNNGV. The CDR3: CASSWDQGARSEETQYF. Here the CDR3 DNA reads TGTGCCAGCAGCTGGGACCAGGGGGCCAGGTCGGAAGAGACCCAGTACTTC.

The chain uses TRBV5-1 and TRBJ2-7, with D possibly being TRBD1 (6 bases). CDR1 and CDR2 (germline): SGHRS, YFSETQ. The ends were cut back, 4 bases at V and 6 bases at J, with 11 bases in the middle. The CDR3 extends over 12 amino acids. The CDR3 spells CASSRTGSEQYF. The CDR3 region has the DNA TGCGCCAGCAGCCGAACAGGGTCCGAGCAGTACTTC.

The chain recombines TRBV7-2 with TRBJ1-2; TRBD1 aligns across 9 bases. V lost 6 bases, J lost 3 bases, and 8 bases stayed unmatched. Per germline, CDR1 SGHTA and CDR2 FQGNSA. The CDR3 covers 15 residues. As DNA, the CDR3 is TGTGCCAGCAGAAAGATAACAGGGGGCTACTATGGCTACACCTTC. It codes for CASRKITGGYYGYTF.

The gene calls are TRBV18 and TRBJ2-7; no clear D gene. Germline V lookup: CDR1 KGHSH, CDR2 LQKENI. V was cut by 0 bases and J by 1 base, with 10 bases left in between. The CDR3 has 15 amino acids. CDR3 sequence: CASSPPLSESYEQYF. CDR3 nucleotide sequence: TGTGCCAGCTCACCACCGTTGAGCGAATCCTACGAGCAGTACTTC. Full variable domain (remainder filled in from reference TRBV18 and TRBJ2-7): NAGVMQNPRHLVRRRGQEARLRCSPMKGHSHVYWYRQLPEEGLKFMVYLQKENIIDESGMPKERFSAEFPKEGPSILRIQQVVRGDSAAYFCASSPPLSESYEQYFGPGTRLTVT.